This T cell receptor (beta chain) was found in a study of cytomegalovirus exposure and HLA in healthy donors (dated 2017 in TCRdb). With regard to the full study: An earlier analysis of several hundred of the donors reported more than 250 Gb of sequence data and roughly 100 million unique TCR beta sequences from roughly 180 million T cells. HLA typing included class I and class II loci at four-digit resolution. A separate validation cohort of 100 to 150 different subjects was used in addition to the roughly 700-subject first cohort. Genome-wide SNP genotypes for about 65% of the 666 donors were used in a later genetic analysis, which treated that subset as a discovery cohort. All discovery cohort repertoires had been generated on a single sequencing platform. Typing coverage differed by locus: A, B, C, DRB1 and DQB1 were typed in roughly 620-630 donors, DQA1 in about 560, DPA1 in some 600, and DPB1 in 400 to 480. High-throughput TCR immunosequencing, statistical association of individual TCRs with disease status, and machine learning were combined to predict cytomegalovirus infection status. Alongside the repertoire data, information on donor age, sex, ethnicity and CMV serostatus was compiled. In an earlier analysis of several hundred of the donors, high-throughput TCR beta sequencing was used to judge whether each TCR beta V gene segment behaved as functional or pseudogenic. In a later analysis, previously published TCR beta repertoires from several hundred donors were re-analyzed and high-resolution HLA genotyping was added so that TCR occurrence patterns could be studied. Across about 380 genotyped donors of the cohort, an average of about 240,000 unique TCR beta nucleotide sequences per donor were sequenced, and about a sixth of those sequences were non-productive. Around 300 gigabases of sequencing data and approximately 93 million unique TCR sequences were included in an early release covering about 700 HLA-typed donors. The study aimed to test whether signatures of past pathogen exposure could be identified by cataloging public T cell receptors. Among the roughly 410 genotyped donors, approximately 77% belonged to the genetic ancestry cluster associated with self-reported Caucasian donors. Rather than drawing on any new phenotypic data, the later analysis identified candidate immune exposures from TCR beta sequences and the way those sequences occurred across donors. The study profiled the T cell repertoires of some 610 subjects by immunosequencing and related them to cytomegalovirus serostatus. Five DR-DQ haplotypes were handled as single units for association and clustering, since linkage in the cohort was strong. General conclusions and limits of the study: In a later analysis, the rate of TCR association differed among HLA loci, with DRB1 alleles having the most associated TCRs and HLA-C alleles having the fewest. According to a later analysis, parvovirus B19, influenza, CMV and Epstein-Barr virus appeared linked to several top co-occurrence clusters. V-gene and J-gene trimming of TCR beta chains was associated with a missense DCLRE1C variant in a later genetic analysis, and the association was replicated in an independent cohort. In vitro tests confirmed that a few of the cytomegalovirus-associated TCR beta chains recognize cytomegalovirus antigens. Most TCR sequences were seen in very few donors, while some public TCRs were found in many individuals. In a later analysis, most CMV-associated TCR beta chains were found to appear HLA-restricted, with HLA associations seemingly driven largely by CMV exposure. In a later analysis, HLA-associated TCR beta chains showed more clonal expansion and lower generation probabilities than non-associated chains that were equally common. According to the authors, the approach could potentially be generalized to other disease states and immunological phenotypes. According to a later genetic analysis, donors in an Asian-associated ancestry cluster had fewer N-insertions in productive TCRs than the approximately 670-donor mean. At a false discovery rate of 0.05, a later analysis linked some 18,000 TCR beta sequences to specific HLA alleles. The study listed 164 TCR beta chains as associated with cytomegalovirus. Some 16 rarely observed V segments, including chromosome 9 orphons, were excluded from the earlier analysis of several hundred of the donors because counts were too low. The only immune exposure information available for the cohort was CMV serostatus. Sequencing depth was assumed to be roughly uniform across donors in the presence/absence analyses, though that assumption may not hold. Correlated functional status among segregating V segments might reflect linkage disequilibrium, but an unknown experimental factor could not be ruled out. When HLA alleles, especially DR and DQ, strongly co-occurred, attributing TCR associations to individual alleles was difficult. Broadly in line with IMGT annotations, most TCR beta V segments showed up in productive rearrangements about 90% or about 30% of the time in an earlier analysis of around 550 of the donors. Only TCR beta chains were sequenced in this cohort, and the absence of alpha or paired-chain data limited detectable features. A further reported finding was that TCR beta sequences accurately predicted the HLA-A and HLA-B alleles for most subjects in the first cohort. Because HLA typing was missing for some donors at each locus, association tests included only the typed subset. A cluster of highly shared sequence variants was judged likely to represent a technical artifact of the sequencing pipeline. The classifier was reported to diagnose cytomegalovirus status with high specificity and sensitivity in both the original and validation cohorts.

This clone is a singleton in its sample. Its antigen has not been determined. Base qualities are not provided; no much larger clone lies one nucleotide away. Library preparation employed the immunoSEQ multiplex PCR assay. A mixture of 60 forward primers for TCR Vbeta segments and 13 reverse primers for TCR Jbeta segments was used in the multiplex PCR. Amplification of the CDR3 region of rearranged TCR beta genes was performed with a multiplex PCR assay on genomic DNA. The amplified TCR beta libraries were sequenced on the Illumina HiSeq System as 87-base-pair reads. On the authors' methods: A later analysis tallied about 77 million unique TCR beta chains across the approximately 670 repertoires, and about 12 million of those chains were shared by two or more donors. Raw reads were error-corrected and collapsed into unique sequences by a nearest-neighbor algorithm in which closely related sequences were merged to remove PCR and sequencing errors. V, D and J gene segments were assigned by aligning CDR3 sequences to IMGT reference sequences. For a sequence to be retained, a match of at least six nucleotides to both a V gene segment and a J gene segment was required. A rearrangement counted as productive if the CDR3 had no stop codons and remained in frame with V and J, and every other rearrangement counted as non-productive. CDR3 was defined by IMGT convention, running from the second conserved V-encoded cysteine to the conserved J-encoded phenylalanine. In an earlier analysis of around 600 of the donors, sequences lacking an unambiguous match to a single V gene segment were excluded. An earlier analysis of a few hundred of the donors called V segments functional above 56.7% productive rearrangements and segregating when the between-donor standard deviation exceeded 5%. To diagnose cytomegalovirus status from the catalog of TCR beta chain sequences, a statistical classification framework was built. V and J gene assignment, in a later analysis, came from comparing TCR nucleotide sequences with IMGT/GENE-DB human TR gene sequences. In a later analysis, CDR3 sequences and most-parsimonious VDJ recombination scenarios were assigned using the TCRdist pipeline. A later analysis defined each TCR beta chain by its CDR3 amino acid sequence plus V-gene family, and excluded reads lacking a unique V-gene family. As a way to deal with suspected cross-contamination and a sequencing artifact, a later analysis dropped hundreds of nucleotide sequences that were highly shared and had low generation probability. In a later analysis, a clonal expansion index was calculated for each public chain from normalized within-repertoire ranks of inferred template counts. Generation probabilities in a later analysis came from a VDJ recombination model fitted to out-of-frame rearrangements, and those results were checked against IGoR. A later analysis scored TCR-TCR, TCR-HLA and TCR-CMV co-occurrence with hypergeometric tests, applying a repertoire-size bias correction to TCR pairs. False discovery rates were estimated in a later analysis by permuting HLA or CMV assignments 20 times. In a later analysis, co-occurring TCRs were grouped using DBSCAN, and TCRdist sequence similarity was added for clustering within HLA-allele-positive subsets. For co-occurrence clustering, repertoires with fewer than 30,000 or more than 120,000 public chains were excluded, along with five repertoires with anomalous nucleotide sharing. What TCRdb holds here is the immuneACCESS table cut down to in-frame rearrangements. Part of the clones is not present; checked against another copy, under half of the missing clones reflect an unresolved V gene, and the others are unexplained. The V and J calls and the clone size are those of that table, but D and trimming were determined from the DNA. The sample profile shows 200,000 to 250,000 clones; about 80% of them were found once. More than 1.5% of the sample is held by the ten biggest clonotypes.

In total, roughly 670 healthy bone marrow donors made up the cohort. Cohort members were all nominally healthy when sampled, although unrecorded immune exposures were likely present. The donor was CMV seronegative and was included in the group of around 320 seronegative cohort members. A peripheral blood sample was collected from each donor, and TCR beta sequencing was performed on peripheral blood mononuclear cells. The Qiagen DNeasy Blood Extraction Kit was used to extract genomic DNA from the blood cell samples. Input material: PBMCs. This TCR came from a man between 18 and 29 years old in good health and CMV-seronegative.

The CDR3 sequence is CAWIDRRTLYGYTF. The sequenced DNA: TGTGCCTGGATTGATCGACGGACTCTTTATGGCTACACCTTC. The receptor chain draws on TRBV30 and TRBJ1-2, with no reliable assignment of the D segment. Taken from cysteine to phenylalanine, the CDR3 has 14 residues. Only CDR3 DNA remains: 42 bases, in frame from the first base. V sheds 4 bases and J sheds 5 bases, leaving 17 bases between their ends. Sequences GTSNPN (CDR1) and SVGIG (CDR2) are obtained from the germline V gene (reference sequence).